These T cell receptor beta chains were read from a single sample in a study of blood T cell repertoires in COVID-19. The assay was immunoSEQ multiplex PCR, and TCRdb's table has in-frame clones only and misses some. The data show some 150,000 clones, with about nine tenths seen just once and under 5% held by the top ten. The sequenced sample consisted of peripheral blood. The receptors shown here come from a woman in her fifties or sixties who had recovered from COVID-19. Each CDR3 is given with its conserved first and last residue. The D gene is left open where the match is weak.

cdr3_length d_call v_call cdr3_aa
18 TRBD2 TRBV19 CASSKGLAGGRSTDTQYF
16 NA TRBV5-1 CASSLAEGGSYNEQFF
16 TRBD1 TRBV18 CASSPFTQTGAWEQFF
14 NA TRBV5-1 CASSQKTVENIQYF
13 TRBD1 TRBV14 CASSQVQGAEQYF
16 NA TRBV4-3 CASSQVSAGGTGELFF
16 TRBD2 TRBV2 CASSLLAGGYQETQYF
16 TRBD1 TRBV24-1 CATSAETGTNTGELFF
15 NA TRBV4-1 CASSQDRGGHQPQHF
13 TRBD1 TRBV7-2 CASSSDRVETQYF
15 TRBD1 TRBV12-5 CASGQTQGSAGELFF
14 NA TRBV10-3 CAISGQGEVGEQYF
18 TRBD1 TRBV7-8 CASRKSGTGSSSGNTIYF
14 NA TRBV5-1 CASRSTGRGGEAFF
17 NA TRBV5-4 CASSPGGVRAGIYGYTF
14 TRBD2 TRBV19 CASSIGSGGETQYF
15 NA TRBV18 CASSLLDTSTDTQYF
18 TRBD2 TRBV5-4 CASSPTTSGGGNYNEQFF
12 NA TRBV3-1/TRBV3-2 CASSQGGYGYTF
13 TRBD2 TRBV29-1 CSVVGGSTDTQYF
15 TRBD1 TRBV5-1 CASSSGGGVNTEAFF
14 TRBD1 TRBV18 CASSPTGGSDGYTF
15 NA TRBV19 CASSVETVSYNEQFF
15 NA TRBV5-1 CASSLGQSSTDTQYF
13 TRBD1 TRBV10-3 CAISPGQGTEAFF
16 NA TRBV7-8 CASSFPGGINTGELFF
16 NA TRBV9 CASSPLGSAGSYEQYF
15 NA TRBV3-1/TRBV3-2 CASSLSTGTNTEAFF
15 NA TRBV28 CASSFLGRGTYGYTF
14 TRBD2 TRBV11-2 CASTPGLAGDTQYF
14 TRBD1 TRBV2 CASSQQGALAEAFF
18 TRBD1 TRBV9 CASSERQGIPNSTDTQYF
17 NA TRBV9 CASSVDGGSSGANVLTF
16 TRBD2 TRBV5-1 CASSLSPSGGYNEQFF
16 TRBD2 TRBV28 CASSPTSGGGTDTQYF
13 NA TRBV5-1 CASSGLYYNEQFF
14 NA TRBV7-3 CASSLGPEGNIQYF
17 TRBD1 TRBV7-2 CASSPTLGTGVNSPLHF
16 TRBD1 TRBV19 CASSLGTGGVTGELFF
16 NA TRBV4-2 CASSQDDRLYVSGYTF
12 NA TRBV5-6 CASSPGYYGYTF
17 TRBD2 TRBV4-2 CASSQDLLAGGPYEQFF
14 TRBD1 TRBV27 CATRGGDSYNEQFF
14 TRBD1 TRBV19 CASSRDRSYQPQHF
14 NA TRBV20-1 CSASGRAGANVLTF
13 TRBD1 TRBV7-8 CASSNGQGGEQYF
15 NA TRBV25-1 CASSEWSNGVEKLFF
13 NA TRBV5-1 CASSLDGGETQYF
11 NA TRBV5-6 CASSTRDSQFF